This T cell receptor beta chain was found in a study of blood T cell repertoires in COVID-19. Across the study: There were acute and convalescent COVID-19 samples, and they came from the United States, Italy and Spain. The cDNA or gDNA used as material had been derived from T cells, B-cell-depleted T cells, or PBMCs.

Germline loops: CDR1 SEHNR, CDR2 FQNEAQ (reference sequence). V was clipped by 5 bases and J by 1 base, with 15 bases between them. This CDR3 has 15 amino acids. Original handling: How many nucleated cells were present was estimated from reference gene primer amplification. Data came from immunoSEQ multiplex PCR; TCRdb stores just in-frame clones and leaves some out. V, J and clone size derive from that table, while D and trimming were established from the DNA sequence. Of some 50,000 clones in the sample, approximately 90% were seen once. The clonotype was recovered from a human donor in a cohort sampled during active COVID-19. The rearrangement links TRBV7-9 to TRBJ2-7; TRBD1 is a possible D gene (5 bases). The sequenced material came from peripheral blood. The CDR3 loop reads CASSRISQGSYEQYF. In nucleotides, the CDR3 is TGTGCCAGCAGCCGCATATCTCAGGGATCCTACGAGCAGTACTTC.